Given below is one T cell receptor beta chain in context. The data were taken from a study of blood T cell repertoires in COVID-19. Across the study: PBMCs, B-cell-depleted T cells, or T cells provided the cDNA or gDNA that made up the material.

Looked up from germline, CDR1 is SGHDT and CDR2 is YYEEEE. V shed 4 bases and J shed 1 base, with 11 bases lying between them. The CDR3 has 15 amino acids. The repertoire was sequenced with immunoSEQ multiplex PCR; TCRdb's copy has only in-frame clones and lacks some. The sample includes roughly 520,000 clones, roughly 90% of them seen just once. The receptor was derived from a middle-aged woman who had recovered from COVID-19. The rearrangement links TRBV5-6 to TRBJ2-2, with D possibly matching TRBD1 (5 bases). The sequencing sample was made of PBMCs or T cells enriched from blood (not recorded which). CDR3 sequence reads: CASSVWTLNTGELFF. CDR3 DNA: TGTGCCAGCAGCGTATGGACATTGAACACCGGGGAGCTGTTTTTT. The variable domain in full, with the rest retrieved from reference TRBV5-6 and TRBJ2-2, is DAGVTQSPTHLIKTRGQQVTLRCSPKSGHDTVSWYQQALGQGPQFIFQYYEEEERQRGNFPDRFSGHQFPNYSSELNVNALLLGDSALYLCASSVWTLNTGELFFGEGSRLTVL.